The present T cell receptor (beta chain) was sequenced within a study of CD8 T cells in Susac syndrome. Study results and limitations: In its TCR sequencing and HLA analysis, the study acknowledged that the number of individuals was relatively small.

Random hexamers were used to reverse transcribe the RNA input (about 0.5 to 1 ug). immunoSEQ multiplex PCR amplified TCR beta CDR3 across 54 Vbeta, 13 Jbeta. TCRdb independently ran MiXCR on the immunoSEQ multiplex PCR reads; one entry per CDR3 protein. Among 150,000 to 250,000 distinct CDR3 sequences, 90% to 95% were seen once, and the ten largest hold around 0.085%. Looked up from germline, CDR1 is SGHRS and CDR2 is YFSETQ. Trimming removed 4 bases from V and 7 bases from J, with 14 bases in between. The CDR3 has 13 residues. Points on this clonotype: Its antigen remains unknown.

Material for sequencing was CD4+ T cells from PBMCs. The chain recombines TRBV5-1 with TRBJ1-2; D is unclear. This TCR was sampled from a human donor with multiple sclerosis. Here the CDR3 reads CASSPDRSRGYTF. CDR3 sequence (DNA): TGCGCCAGCAGCCCAGACCGATCACGTGGCTACACCTTC. Supplemented by reference TRBV5-1 and TRBJ1-2, the full variable domain reads KAGVTQTPRYLIKTRGQQVTLSCSPISGHRSVSWYQQTPGQGLQFLFEYFSETQRNKGNFPGRFSGRQFSNSRSEMNVSTLELGDSALYLCASSPDRSRGYTFGSGTRLTVV.